Included here is one T cell receptor beta chain sequence, with context. The data originate from a study of cytomegalovirus exposure and HLA in healthy donors. PCR used 60 Vbeta primers and 13 Jbeta primers. Measured with immunoSEQ multiplex PCR; TCRdb has only the in-frame clones, and not every one. This sample has 130,000 or so clones, with 80% found just once. Germline assignment: CDR1 SEHNR and CDR2 FQNEAQ (reference sequence). The CDR3 extends over 15 amino acids. V was trimmed by 5 bases and J by 0 bases, leaving 11 bases between them. The TCR was taken from a young man in good health and CMV-seronegative. The chain uses TRBV7-9 and TRBJ1-3; D is ambiguous. The sequencing sample was made of PBMCs. DNA of the CDR3: TGTGCCAGCAGCGGAGTCTCGGGCTCTGGAAACACCATATATTTT. It yields the protein CASSGVSGSGNTIYF.